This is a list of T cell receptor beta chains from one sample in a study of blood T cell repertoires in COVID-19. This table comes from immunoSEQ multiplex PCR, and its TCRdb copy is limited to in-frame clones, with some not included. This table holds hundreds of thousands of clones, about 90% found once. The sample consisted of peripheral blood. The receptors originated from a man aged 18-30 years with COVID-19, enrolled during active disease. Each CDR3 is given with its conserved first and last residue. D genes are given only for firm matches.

CDR3 protein: CASSDRDSPFRLGHTF; CDR3 length: 16; V gene: TRBV2; J gene: TRBJ1-2; D gene: TRBD1
CDR3 protein: CASSERLGLVTDTQYF; CDR3 length: 16; V gene: TRBV6-1; J gene: TRBJ2-3; D gene: NA
CDR3 protein: CASSFSRSSYEQYF; CDR3 length: 14; V gene: TRBV28; J gene: TRBJ2-7; D gene: NA
CDR3 protein: CALGWGGYEQYF; CDR3 length: 12; V gene: TRBV30; J gene: TRBJ2-7; D gene: TRBD2
CDR3 protein: CASSRQHQETQYF; CDR3 length: 13; V gene: TRBV2; J gene: TRBJ2-5; D gene: NA
CDR3 protein: CASSQVGTGQAEAFF; CDR3 length: 15; V gene: TRBV6-5; J gene: TRBJ1-1; D gene: TRBD1
CDR3 protein: CASSLREKAGNTIYF; CDR3 length: 15; V gene: TRBV3-1/TRBV3-2; J gene: TRBJ1-3; D gene: NA
CDR3 protein: CASRHYGTPNTEAFF; CDR3 length: 15; V gene: TRBV19; J gene: TRBJ1-1; D gene: NA
CDR3 protein: CASSQDVTSGNPRNEQFF; CDR3 length: 18; V gene: TRBV3-1/TRBV3-2; J gene: TRBJ2-1; D gene: TRBD2
CDR3 protein: CASRERRGGMNTGELFF; CDR3 length: 17; V gene: TRBV6-1; J gene: TRBJ2-2; D gene: NA
CDR3 protein: CASRGPNYGYTF; CDR3 length: 12; V gene: TRBV25-1; J gene: TRBJ1-2; D gene: NA
CDR3 protein: CASSQEGATSYEQYF; CDR3 length: 15; V gene: TRBV4-1; J gene: TRBJ2-7; D gene: NA
CDR3 protein: CASSEKGQGPNTEAFF; CDR3 length: 16; V gene: TRBV2; J gene: TRBJ1-1; D gene: TRBD1
CDR3 protein: CASSTFSNTEAFF; CDR3 length: 13; V gene: TRBV19; J gene: TRBJ1-1; D gene: NA
CDR3 protein: CASSARLAEQYF; CDR3 length: 12; V gene: TRBV12-3/TRBV12-4; J gene: TRBJ2-7; D gene: TRBD2
CDR3 protein: CASSQDAGMGGYTF; CDR3 length: 14; V gene: TRBV3-1/TRBV3-2; J gene: TRBJ1-2; D gene: NA
CDR3 protein: CASSLQLAGGRGTQYF; CDR3 length: 16; V gene: TRBV11-2; J gene: TRBJ2-3; D gene: TRBD2
CDR3 protein: CSVPGTGGYEQYF; CDR3 length: 13; V gene: TRBV29-1; J gene: TRBJ2-7; D gene: TRBD1
CDR3 protein: CASRLPGVAEAFF; CDR3 length: 13; V gene: TRBV6-5; J gene: TRBJ1-1; D gene: NA
CDR3 protein: CASSGRTYSPLHF; CDR3 length: 13; V gene: TRBV28; J gene: TRBJ1-6; D gene: NA
CDR3 protein: CATSDLIGGELFF; CDR3 length: 13; V gene: TRBV24-1; J gene: TRBJ2-2; D gene: NA
CDR3 protein: CASSLPSGRLNEQFF; CDR3 length: 15; V gene: TRBV5-1; J gene: TRBJ2-1; D gene: TRBD2
CDR3 protein: CASSRGLRGPDTQYF; CDR3 length: 15; V gene: TRBV19; J gene: TRBJ2-3; D gene: NA
CDR3 protein: CASGLAGDQETQYF; CDR3 length: 14; V gene: TRBV19; J gene: TRBJ2-5; D gene: TRBD2
CDR3 protein: CATSRQGSTGELFF; CDR3 length: 14; V gene: TRBV24-1; J gene: TRBJ2-2; D gene: TRBD1
CDR3 protein: CASSPLRTGYTEAFF; CDR3 length: 15; V gene: TRBV3-1/TRBV3-2; J gene: TRBJ1-1; D gene: TRBD1
CDR3 protein: CASSRQVRGYTF; CDR3 length: 12; V gene: TRBV2; J gene: TRBJ1-2; D gene: NA
CDR3 protein: CASSFNRISEQYF; CDR3 length: 13; V gene: TRBV7-9; J gene: TRBJ2-7; D gene: NA
CDR3 protein: CASSQRDRLREKLFF; CDR3 length: 15; V gene: TRBV3-1/TRBV3-2; J gene: TRBJ1-4; D gene: TRBD1
CDR3 protein: CASMEQGRGEQFF; CDR3 length: 13; V gene: TRBV5-1; J gene: TRBJ2-1; D gene: NA
CDR3 protein: CATSDFGGTDKQETQYF; CDR3 length: 17; V gene: TRBV24-1; J gene: TRBJ2-5; D gene: NA
CDR3 protein: CASSFMDTQYF; CDR3 length: 11; V gene: TRBV11-2; J gene: TRBJ2-3; D gene: NA
CDR3 protein: CASGLASDLTDTQYF; CDR3 length: 15; V gene: TRBV12-5; J gene: TRBJ2-3; D gene: NA
CDR3 protein: CASSTFSGGYNEQFF; CDR3 length: 15; V gene: TRBV7-9; J gene: TRBJ2-1; D gene: TRBD2
CDR3 protein: CASSQMPGGTYEQYF; CDR3 length: 15; V gene: TRBV4-1; J gene: TRBJ2-7; D gene: TRBD2
CDR3 protein: CASNIRGMNTEAFF; CDR3 length: 14; V gene: TRBV6-5; J gene: TRBJ1-1; D gene: NA
CDR3 protein: CAWQLAGQETQYF; CDR3 length: 13; V gene: TRBV30; J gene: TRBJ2-5; D gene: TRBD2
CDR3 protein: CASSEGASGANVLTF; CDR3 length: 15; V gene: TRBV6-1; J gene: TRBJ2-6; D gene: NA
CDR3 protein: CASITGPTNEAFF; CDR3 length: 13; V gene: TRBV19; J gene: TRBJ1-1; D gene: NA
CDR3 protein: CASSVDGTSDANTQYF; CDR3 length: 16; V gene: TRBV5-1; J gene: TRBJ2-3; D gene: TRBD2
CDR3 protein: CASSAAGGPGDTQYF; CDR3 length: 15; V gene: TRBV4-2; J gene: TRBJ2-3; D gene: TRBD2
CDR3 protein: CASSTDRGAGELFF; CDR3 length: 14; V gene: TRBV5-1; J gene: TRBJ2-2; D gene: TRBD1
CDR3 protein: CASSRGGAYNEQFF; CDR3 length: 14; V gene: TRBV6-6; J gene: TRBJ2-1; D gene: NA
CDR3 protein: CASSSSSRGRETQYF; CDR3 length: 15; V gene: TRBV5-1; J gene: TRBJ2-5; D gene: NA
CDR3 protein: CASRGQGPNQPQHF; CDR3 length: 14; V gene: TRBV27; J gene: TRBJ1-5; D gene: TRBD1